These 24 T cell receptor beta chains came from one sample sequenced in a study of blood T cell repertoires in COVID-19. Libraries were prepared by immunoSEQ multiplex PCR; TCRdb keeps only in-frame clonotypes and omits some of them. The table includes approximately 180,000 clones, about four fifths detected once. Sequenced sample: peripheral blood. These receptors all come from an elderly woman with COVID-19, enrolled during active disease.

The rearrangement uses TRBV3-1 (or the pseudogene TRBV3-2) and TRBJ2-1; maybe TRBD1 (5 bases). CDR1 LGHDT and CDR2 YNNKEL come from the germline V gene (reference sequence). V was shortened by 4 bases and J by 6 bases, with 13 bases between the two germline ends. This CDR3 region has 14 residues. CDR3 loop: CASSPSIQGNEQFF. Written as DNA, the CDR3 is TGTGCCAGCAGCCCCTCAATCCAGGGCAATGAGCAGTTCTTC.

The rearrangement uses TRBV24-1 and TRBJ1-5; possibly TRBD1 for D (5 bases). Trimming removed 4 bases from V and 9 bases from J, with 15 bases in between. The CDR3 extends over 14 amino acids. From germline, CDR1 is KGHDR and CDR2 SFDVKD. The CDR3 nucleotides read TGTGCCACCAGTGAGCGGGGACGGGATCGGCCCCAGCATTTT. Translation gives CATSERGRDRPQHF.

The chain is built from TRBV19 and TRBJ2-1, with 11 bases aligning to TRBD2. Germline V gene sequence: CDR1 LNHDA, CDR2 SQIVND (reference sequence). V lost 4 bases to trimming and J lost 4 bases; unmatched junction nucleotides: 9. The CDR3 consists of 17 residues. The CDR3 DNA is TGTGCCAGTAGTAGGCGCCCCGGGACTAGCGGATACAATGAGCAGTTCTTC. It specifies CASSRRPGTSGYNEQFF.

The V and J genes are TRBV5-5 and TRBJ1-2, with D perhaps TRBD1 (6 bases). V lost 2 bases, J lost 1 base, and 12 bases lay in between. This CDR3 is built from 15 residues. The germline gives CDR1 SGHKS, CDR2 YYEKEE (reference sequence). The CDR3 DNA follows: TGTGCCAGCAGCTTTGGGACAAACAATAACTATGGCTACACCTTC. Protein sequence: CASSFGTNNNYGYTF.

The chain carries TRBV2 and TRBJ2-7; the D gene is possibly TRBD1 (6 bases). Per the germline V gene, CDR1 is SNHLY and CDR2 is FYNNEI. This CDR3 contains 16 residues. The ends were cut back, 5 bases at V and 0 bases at J, with 17 bases in the middle. In nucleotides, the CDR3 is TGTGCCAGCAGTCGGGGACGACAGGACCTCTCCTACGAGCAGTACTTC. Protein: CASSRGRQDLSYEQYF.

V gene TRBV10-2 combines with J gene TRBJ1-6; possible D gene TRBD1, 6 bases. This CDR3 comprises 17 residues. Germline V gives CDR1 WSHSY, CDR2 SAAADI. Trimming removed 6 bases from V and 1 base from J, with 16 bases in between. CDR3 region: CASRSGQWGSYNSPLHF. Here the CDR3 DNA reads TGCGCCAGCAGATCCGGACAGTGGGGTTCCTATAATTCACCCCTCCACTTT.

The chain links TRBV5-4 to TRBJ1-2, with TRBD1 matching over 7 bases. The CDR3 has 14 residues. V was pared by 2 bases and J by 3 bases, with 4 bases of the junction left unmatched. Germline CDR1 SGHNT, CDR2 YYREEE (reference sequence). In DNA, the CDR3 is TGTGCCAGCAGCTTACAGGGGATGGACTATGGCTACACCTTC. Amino acid sequence: CASSLQGMDYGYTF. The whole variable domain, filled in from reference TRBV5-4 and TRBJ1-2, reads ETGVTQSPTHLIKTRGQQVTLRCSSQSGHNTVSWYQQALGQGPQFIFQYYREEENGRGNFPPRFSGLQFPNYSSELNVNALELDDSALYLCASSLQGMDYGYTFGSGTRLTVV.

This clone has only one observation. V and J are TRBV10-3 and TRBJ1-5; 7 bases line up with TRBD1. The CDR3 is made up of 14 amino acids. Looked up from germline, CDR1 is ENHRY and CDR2 is SYGVKD. V lost 5 bases to trimming and J lost 5 bases; unmatched junction nucleotides: 6. CDR3 residues: CAISPGTAYQPQHF. The CDR3 bases are TGTGCCATCAGTCCCGGGACAGCTTATCAGCCCCAGCATTTT.

The chain joins TRBV7-8 to TRBJ2-6; 9 nucleotides line up with TRBD1. CDR3 length: 17 residues. Germline CDR1 SGHVS, CDR2 FQNEAQ. V trimming: 5 bases; J trimming: 2 bases; junction bases outside the gene matches: 7. CDR3 bases: TGTGCCAGCAGCACACAGGGGGCAAAGCCTGGGGCCAACGTCCTGACTTTC. It is translated as CASSTQGAKPGANVLTF.

This chain connects TRBV6-4 to TRBJ2-2; D not resolved. CDR3 length: 13 residues. Trimming removed 4 bases at V and 4 bases at J, with 7 bases between. Germline values: CDR1 MRHNA, CDR2 SNTAGT. The CDR3 loop reads CASSVAGTGELFF. For the CDR3, the DNA is TGTGCCAGCAGTGTTGCCGGCACCGGGGAGCTGTTTTTT.

This chain connects TRBV29-1 to TRBJ2-7, with 8 positions matching TRBD1. CDR1 is SQVTM and CDR2 is ANQGSEA in the germline V gene. Unmatched junction bases numbered 6, after V lost 6 bases and J lost 5 bases. This CDR3 spans 12 amino acids. The CDR3, as DNA: TGCAGCGTGGACGGACAGGGCCACGAGCAGTACTTC. It codes for CSVDGQGHEQYF.

This chain uses TRBV7-2 with TRBJ2-7; D is possibly TRBD2 (6 bases). Germline assignment: CDR1 SGHTA and CDR2 FQGNSA. Deletions cut 0 bases from V and 5 bases from J, with 11 bases between. The CDR3 runs to 14 residues. DNA for the CDR3: TGTGCCAGCAGCTTAGCTTCGGGGGTCCACGAGCAGTACTTC. It yields the protein CASSLASGVHEQYF. The full variable domain, completed using reference TRBV7-2 and TRBJ2-7, is GAGVSQSPSNKVTEKGKDVELRCDPISGHTALYWYRQSLGQGLEFLIYFQGNSAPDKSGLPSDRFSAERTGGSVSTLTIQRTQQEDSAVYLCASSLASGVHEQYFGPGTRLTVT.

This clone has just a few counts. This chain links TRBV11-2 with TRBJ1-6; 10 nucleotides align to TRBD1. Germline trimming cut 5 bases from V and 10 bases from J; bases unmatched to any gene: 8. The CDR3 contains 15 residues. Germline CDR1 and CDR2: SGHAT and FQNNGV. CDR3 bases: TGTGCCAGCAGCGCCTGGGACAGGGGAGGGTCACCCCTCCACTTT. This encodes CASSAWDRGGSPLHF.

J is TRBJ2-1 and V is TRBV6-2 or TRBV6-3, with 7 bases lining up with TRBD2. There are 16 residues in the CDR3. Unmatched junction bases numbered 7, after V lost 0 bases and J lost 5 bases. Germline V gene sequence: CDR1 MNHEY, CDR2 SVGEGT. The CDR3: CASSYSRIAGHNEQFF. In DNA form, the CDR3 reads TGTGCCAGCAGTTACTCGCGCATAGCGGGCCACAATGAGCAGTTCTTC.

The chain uses TRBV28 and TRBJ2-2; 10 nucleotides agree with TRBD2. CDR1 and CDR2 from the germline V gene are MDHEN and SYDVKM. V shed 7 bases, J shed 4 bases, and the junction held 6 bases outside the gene matches. This CDR3 has 15 amino acids. The CDR3 nucleotides read TGTGCCAGCACCGCTAGCGGGAGAGGCACCGGGGAGCTGTTTTTT. Translation gives CASTASGRGTGELFF.

This clone has a handful of counts. The J gene is TRBJ2-7, the V gene TRBV2; 10 positions agree with TRBD1. This CDR3 comprises 15 residues. V trimming: 5 bases; J trimming: 3 bases; junction bases outside the gene matches: 7. Germline V CDR1 and CDR2: SNHLY, FYNNEI. The CDR3: CASSFMGQGFYEQYF. The CDR3, as DNA: TGTGCCAGCAGTTTTATGGGACAGGGGTTCTACGAGCAGTACTTC.

In its sample, this clone was seen once. The V call is TRBV7-9, the J call TRBJ1-1; D remains ambiguous. The CDR3 totals 14 residues. V lost 5 bases and J lost 1, with 11 bases in between. Germline V gene data show CDR1 as SEHNR and CDR2 as FQNEAQ (reference sequence). The CDR3 reads CASSPLVRNTEAFF. The CDR3 region has the DNA TGTGCCAGCAGCCCCCTGGTCAGGAACACTGAAGCTTTCTTT.

V usage is TRBV5-1 and J usage is TRBJ2-7; 8 bases fit TRBD2. This CDR3 contains 17 residues. The V gene's germline CDR1 is SGHRS and CDR2 YFSETQ. V was pared by 0 bases and J by 3 bases, with 11 bases of the junction left unmatched. CDR3: CASSLGGAERGFYEQYF. DNA for the CDR3: TGCGCCAGCAGCTTGGGGGGGGCAGAGCGGGGGTTCTACGAGCAGTACTTC.

This clone was seen only once. CDR3 sequence: CASSLDRGRQETQYF. CDR3 sequence (DNA): TGTGCCAGCAGCTTAGATCGGGGTAGACAAGAGACCCAGTACTTC. The chain uses TRBV11-2 and TRBJ2-5, with D maybe TRBD2 (5 bases). CDR3 length: 15 amino acids. Germline CDR1 reads SGHAT; CDR2 reads FQNNGV. V was trimmed by 0 bases and J by 2 bases, leaving 10 bases between them.

This chain connects TRBV5-4 to TRBJ2-6, with a tentative D call TRBD2 (5 bases). The CDR3 sequence is 15 residues long. Trimming cost V 3 bases and J 4 bases, with 11 bases left between them. CDR1 and CDR2 from the germline V gene are SGHNT and YYREEE (reference sequence). This chain's CDR3 is CASSSYSSGANVLTF. Written as DNA, the CDR3 is TGTGCCAGCAGCTCGTACTCTAGCGGGGCCAACGTCCTGACTTTC.

V is TRBV7-3 and J is TRBJ2-1; D gene unclear. V lost 2 bases to trimming and J lost 5 bases, with 7 bases between them. The CDR3 covers 13 residues. Germline lookup yields CDR1 SGHTA and CDR2 FQGTGA. The CDR3 bases are TGTGCCAGCAGCTTAGGAGCCGACAATGAGCAGTTCTTC. Translation gives CASSLGADNEQFF.

This clone was found a few times. This rearrangement joins TRBV19 to TRBJ2-1; 10 nucleotides line up with TRBD1. After removal of 6 bases from V and 13 bases from J, the junction contained 9 bases not matched to a gene. The CDR3 extends over 13 amino acids. Germline loops: CDR1 LNHDA, CDR2 SQIVND (reference sequence). CDR3 in amino acids: CASRNTGTGEQFF. The CDR3 bases are TGTGCCAGTAGAAATACCGGGACAGGGGAACAGTTCTTC.

The chain combines TRBV29-1 with TRBJ1-2; TRBD1 agrees at 9 bases. Trimming cost V 7 bases and J 4 bases; bases outside gene matches: 7. The CDR3 extends over 13 amino acids. CDR1 and CDR2 (germline): SQVTM, ANQGSEA. CDR3 coding DNA: TGCAGCGCCCGGGACAGGGCGTTCTATGGCTACACCTTC. It specifies CSARDRAFYGYTF.

This clone was picked up one time. This chain links TRBV7-2 with TRBJ1-5; 9 bases map to TRBD1. V lost 6 bases to trimming and J lost 7 bases; unmatched junction nucleotides: 4. Germline V gives CDR1 SGHTA, CDR2 FQGNSA. This CDR3 is built from 13 residues. The CDR3 here is CASSTTGGQPQHF. CDR3 DNA sequence: TGTGCCAGCAGTACCACAGGGGGCCAGCCCCAGCATTTT.